This TCR beta chain is from a study of naive and memory T cell subsets. Regarding the study as a whole: In naive cells, over 85% of TCR sequences were seen only once. Naive repertoires, especially CD8, held a few larger clonotypes, possibly memory cells re-expressing CD45RA. TCR abundance followed a power law differing between naive and memory subsets.

Both TRBC1 and TRBC2 were covered by a beta constant-region primer of two equimolar oligonucleotides. The ligated cDNA underwent four PCR rounds using SP2 and nested alpha and beta constant-region primers. A single record per CDR3 protein comes from TCRdb applying MiXCR to the UMI-ligation and nested PCR reads. Among over 80,000 distinct CDR3 sequences, about 11% were seen once, and the ten largest hold 0.13%. CD4+ T cell IFNgamma after overnight CMV lysate exposure gave donor CMV status. The CDR3 has 13 residues. V dropped 5 bases and J dropped 5 bases, with 7 bases sitting between them. Per the germline V gene, CDR1 is SGHTA and CDR2 is FQGTGA. With regard to this clonotype: What it recognizes is unknown.

This rearrangement joins TRBV7-3 to TRBJ1-6, with D uncertain. Sequencing was done on a sample of naive CD4+ T cells from blood. The TCR originated in a human donor in good health. CDR3 nucleotide sequence: TGTGCCAGCAGCGCCGCGCATAATTCACCCCTCCACTTT. Its translation is CASSAAHNSPLHF.